This T cell receptor beta chain was sequenced during a study of cytomegalovirus exposure and HLA in healthy donors (dated by TCRdb to 2015 to 2018). Study-level background: According to an earlier analysis of several hundred of the donors, some 180 million T cells yielded approximately 120 million unique TCR beta sequences and more than 250 Gb of sequence data. Class I and class II HLA loci were covered by the typing at four-digit resolution. Among the approximately 420 genotyped donors, around 81% belonged to the genetic ancestry cluster associated with self-reported Caucasian donors. The number of typed donors differed by locus: about 620-640 for A, B, C, DRB1 and DQB1; approximately 530 for DQA1; some 610 for DPA1; and around 470 for DPB1. The study aimed to test whether signatures of past pathogen exposure could be identified by cataloging public T cell receptors. About five DR-DQ haplotypes were treated as single units for association and clustering because of strong linkage in the cohort. Genome-wide SNP genotypes for about 65% of the 666 donors were used in a later genetic analysis, which treated that subset as a discovery cohort. A later analysis re-examined previously published TCR beta repertoires from roughly 720 donors and added high-resolution HLA genotyping to investigate patterns of TCR occurrence. On average, approximately 250,000 unique TCR beta nucleotide sequences were sequenced per donor among 300 to 500 genotyped donors of the cohort, with 15% to 20% of those sequences being non-productive. About 300 gigabases of sequencing data and around 80 million unique TCR sequences made up an early release that covered around 640 HLA-typed donors. Every discovery cohort repertoire had been produced on one sequencing platform. The later analysis used no new phenotypic data to find candidate immune exposures, relying instead on TCR beta sequences and their occurrence across donors. A separate validation cohort of approximately 130 different subjects was used in addition to the roughly 720-subject first cohort. Alongside the repertoire data, information on donor age, sex, ethnicity and CMV serostatus was compiled. The study used immunosequencing to profile the T cell repertoires of around 600 subjects and linked those repertoires to cytomegalovirus serostatus. An earlier analysis of 587 of the donors used high-throughput TCR beta sequencing to judge whether each TCR beta V gene segment behaved as functional or pseudogenic. To predict cytomegalovirus infection status, the study brought together high-throughput TCR immunosequencing, statistical association of individual TCRs with disease status, and machine learning. Study-wide conclusions, independent of this receptor: A total of roughly 160 TCR beta chains were listed by the study as associated with cytomegalovirus. The authors suggested that the approach could potentially be generalized to other disease states and immunological phenotypes. Linkage disequilibrium might explain the correlated functional status among segregating V segments, but an unknown experimental factor could not be ruled out. The cohort was sequenced for TCR beta chains only, and without alpha or paired-chain data the features that could be detected were limited. Some IMGT-functional V segments, including TRBV6-2 and TRBV6-3, could not be distinguished by the 87-base-pair reads and were therefore excluded. In a later analysis, HLA-associated TCR beta chains were found to be more clonally expanded and to have lower generation probabilities than equally common non-associated chains. According to a later genetic analysis, donors in an Asian-associated ancestry cluster had fewer N-insertions in productive TCRs than the roughly 670-donor mean. CMV serostatus was the only immune exposure information available for the cohort. HLA typing was unavailable for some donors at each locus, so association tests used only the typed subset. A later analysis found that most CMV-associated TCR beta chains appeared HLA-restricted, with HLA associations seemingly driven largely by CMV exposure. An earlier analysis of several hundred of the donors showed that most TCR beta V segments appeared in productive rearrangements either about 87% or about 30% of the time, which broadly matched IMGT annotations. A later genetic analysis associated a missense DCLRE1C variant with V-gene and J-gene trimming of TCR beta chains, and an independent cohort replicated the association. In vitro tests confirmed that three of the cytomegalovirus-associated TCR beta chains recognize cytomegalovirus antigens. Cytomegalovirus status was reported to be diagnosed by the classifier with high specificity and sensitivity in both the original and validation cohorts. The presence/absence analyses assumed that sequencing depth was roughly uniform across donors, and that assumption may not be true. According to a later analysis, parvovirus B19, influenza, CMV and Epstein-Barr virus appeared linked to several top co-occurrence clusters. A cluster of highly shared sequence variants was judged likely to be a technical artifact of the sequencing pipeline. When HLA alleles, especially DR and DQ, strongly co-occurred, TCR associations were difficult to assign to individual alleles. The earlier analysis of approximately 560 of the donors excluded 15 to 20 rarely observed V segments, including chromosome 9 orphons, because counts were too low. According to a later analysis, TCR association rates differed among HLA loci, with DRB1 alleles showing the most associated TCRs and HLA-C alleles showing the fewest. A further reported finding was that TCR beta sequences accurately predicted the HLA-A and HLA-B alleles for most subjects in the first cohort. At a false discovery rate of 0.05, a later analysis linked 15,000 to 20,000 TCR beta sequences to specific HLA alleles. While some public TCRs were present in many individuals, most TCR sequences turned up only very rarely across donors.

Cut back by 7 bases and 6 bases, the V and J ends lie 9 bases apart. The CDR3 covers 11 residues, taking in both the cysteine and the phenylalanine. Only CDR3 DNA remains: 33 bases, in frame from the first base. As encoded in the germline V gene, CDR1 is SNHLY while CDR2 is FYNNEI. In total, fewer than 750 healthy bone marrow donors made up the cohort. At the time of sampling, every cohort member was nominally healthy, though immune exposures that went unrecorded were likely present. The donor was CMV seronegative and belonged to the group of 350 to 400 seronegative cohort members. Each donor provided a peripheral blood sample, and peripheral blood mononuclear cells were used for TCR beta sequencing. The Qiagen DNeasy Blood Extraction Kit was used to extract genomic DNA from the blood cell samples. The library came from the immunoSEQ multiplex PCR assay. For the multiplex PCR, a mixture combining 60 forward primers for TCR Vbeta segments and 13 reverse primers for TCR Jbeta segments was used. Amplification of the CDR3 region of rearranged TCR beta genes was performed with a multiplex PCR assay on genomic DNA. The amplified TCR beta libraries were sequenced on the Illumina HiSeq System as 87-base-pair reads. The study's processing was this. In a later analysis, tens of millions of unique TCR beta chains were counted across the 500 to 850 repertoires, and approximately 11 million of these chains were shared by at least two donors. Raw reads were error-corrected and collapsed into unique sequences with a nearest-neighbor algorithm that merged closely related sequences to remove PCR and sequencing errors. V, D and J gene segments were assigned by aligning CDR3 sequences to IMGT reference sequences. Each retained sequence needed at least a six-nucleotide match to both a V gene segment and a J gene segment. Rearrangements were called productive when the CDR3 lacked stop codons and stayed in frame with V and J; all others were non-productive. CDR3 was defined by IMGT convention, running from the second conserved V-encoded cysteine to the conserved J-encoded phenylalanine. In an earlier analysis of roughly 610 of the donors, sequences lacking an unambiguous match to a single V gene segment were excluded. In an earlier analysis of a few hundred of the donors, a V segment was called functional when productive rearrangements were above 56.7%, and segregating when the standard deviation between donors exceeded 5%. A statistical classification framework was built to diagnose cytomegalovirus status from the catalog of TCR beta chain sequences. In a later analysis, TCR nucleotide sequences were compared against IMGT/GENE-DB human TR gene sequences so that V and J genes could be assigned. In a later analysis, CDR3 sequences and most-parsimonious VDJ recombination scenarios were assigned using the TCRdist pipeline. In a later analysis, each TCR beta chain was defined by its CDR3 amino acid sequence together with its V-gene family, and reads without a unique V-gene family were excluded. To address suspected cross-contamination and a sequencing artifact, a later analysis removed roughly 640 highly shared, low-generation-probability nucleotide sequences. In a later analysis, a clonal expansion index for each public chain was calculated from normalized within-repertoire ranks of inferred template counts. Generation probabilities in a later analysis came from a VDJ recombination model fitted to out-of-frame rearrangements, and those results were checked against IGoR. A later analysis scored TCR-TCR, TCR-HLA and TCR-CMV co-occurrence with hypergeometric tests, applying a repertoire-size bias correction to TCR pairs. False discovery rates were estimated in a later analysis by permuting HLA or CMV assignments 20 times. In a later analysis, co-occurring TCRs were grouped using DBSCAN, with TCRdist sequence similarity added in when clustering inside HLA-allele-positive subsets. For co-occurrence clustering, repertoires with fewer than 30,000 or more than 120,000 public chains were excluded, along with roughly 5 repertoires with anomalous nucleotide sharing. TCRdb retrieved this table from immuneACCESS and kept in-frame rearrangements only. Not all clones are present; in checked studies, unresolved V genes account for under half, and no reason is known for the remainder. The V and J calls and clone size are taken from that table; D and trimming were inferred from the DNA. This sample is represented by some 150,000 clones; around three quarters of them were singletons. The ten top clones hold roughly 1.6% of the sample.

A note on this clone: Its antigen remains undetermined. No quality values exist for individual bases; no much larger clone is one base distant.

What was sequenced was PBMCs. The receptor comes from a woman aged 40 to 49 in good health and CMV-seronegative. The chain couples TRBV2 to TRBJ1-1; a weak D assignment points to TRBD1 (6 bases agree). In nucleotide form, the sequence is TGTGCCAGCACCAACAGGGCTGAAGCTTTCTTT. This translates into CASTNRAEAFF.